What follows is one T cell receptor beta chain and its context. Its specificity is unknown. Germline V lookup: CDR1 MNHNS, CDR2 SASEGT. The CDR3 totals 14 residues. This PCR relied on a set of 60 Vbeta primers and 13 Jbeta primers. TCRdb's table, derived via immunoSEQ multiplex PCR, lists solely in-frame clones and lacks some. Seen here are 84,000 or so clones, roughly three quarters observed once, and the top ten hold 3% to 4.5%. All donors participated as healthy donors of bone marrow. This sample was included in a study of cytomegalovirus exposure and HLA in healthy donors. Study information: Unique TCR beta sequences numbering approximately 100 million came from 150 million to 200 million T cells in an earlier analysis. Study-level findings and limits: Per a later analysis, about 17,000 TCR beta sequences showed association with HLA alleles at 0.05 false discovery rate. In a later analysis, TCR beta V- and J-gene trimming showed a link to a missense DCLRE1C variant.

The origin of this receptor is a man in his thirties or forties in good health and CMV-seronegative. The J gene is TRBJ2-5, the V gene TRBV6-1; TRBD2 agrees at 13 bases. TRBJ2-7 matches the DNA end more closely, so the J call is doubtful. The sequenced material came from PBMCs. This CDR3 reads CASRLAGGVYEQYF. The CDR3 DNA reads TGTGCCAGTAGACTAGCGGGGGGAGTCTACGAGCAGTACTTC.